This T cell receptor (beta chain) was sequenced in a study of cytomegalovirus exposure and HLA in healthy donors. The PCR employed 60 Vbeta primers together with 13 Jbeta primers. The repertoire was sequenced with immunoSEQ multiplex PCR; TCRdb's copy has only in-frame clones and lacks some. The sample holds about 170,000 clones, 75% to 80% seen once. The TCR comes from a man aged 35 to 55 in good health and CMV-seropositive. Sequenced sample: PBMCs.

The CDR3 loop is CASSLGQGPHNEQFF. CDR3 sequence (DNA): TGCGCCAGCAGCTTGGGACAGGGCCCACACAATGAGCAGTTCTTC. This chain connects TRBV5-1 to TRBJ2-1, with 7 bases fitting TRBD1. Trimming took 0 bases from V and 5 from J; bases not matched to a gene: 5. The CDR3 contains 15 residues. Per germline, CDR1 SGHRS and CDR2 YFSETQ.